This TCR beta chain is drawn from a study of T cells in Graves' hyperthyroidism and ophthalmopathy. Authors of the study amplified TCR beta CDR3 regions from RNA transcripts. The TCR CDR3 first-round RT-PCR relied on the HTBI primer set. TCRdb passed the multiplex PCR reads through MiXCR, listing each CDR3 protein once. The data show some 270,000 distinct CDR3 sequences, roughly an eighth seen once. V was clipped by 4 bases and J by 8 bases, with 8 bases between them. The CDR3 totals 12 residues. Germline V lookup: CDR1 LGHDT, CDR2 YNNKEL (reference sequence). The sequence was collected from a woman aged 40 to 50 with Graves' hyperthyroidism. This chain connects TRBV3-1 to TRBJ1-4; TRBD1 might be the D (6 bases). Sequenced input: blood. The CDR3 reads CASSPQGEKLFF. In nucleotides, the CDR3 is TGTGCCAGCAGCCCGCAGGGGGAAAAACTGTTTTTT.